The clone carrying this T cell receptor beta chain occurred a few times. Per the original data handling: Using reference gene primer amplification, nucleated cell counts were estimated. Data came from immunoSEQ multiplex PCR; TCRdb stores just in-frame clones and leaves some out. The DNA was the basis for D and trimming; V, J and clone size are from that table. The sample has some 290,000 clones; nearly 90% are singletons. This entry comes from a study of blood T cell repertoires in COVID-19. Study summary: Material from acute and convalescent COVID-19 was sourced from the United States, Italy and Spain.

Each participant's cohort was designated according to participant-reported clinical history. Two consecutive negative NP/OP PCR tests, clearance, or resolved symptoms defined Cohort 3 recovery. Source material: PBMCs or T cells enriched from blood (not recorded which). The TCR was taken from a woman in her 30s who had recovered from COVID-19.

The CDR3 DNA sequence: TGCAGCGTTGATGGACAGGGAGCCTACGAGCAGTACTTC. Its protein is CSVDGQGAYEQYF. The chain has TRBV29-1 and TRBJ2-7, with 8 positions matching TRBD1. The germline V gene has CDR1 SQVTM and CDR2 ANQGSEA. Unmatched junction bases numbered 3, after V lost 3 bases and J lost 2 bases. This CDR3 is built from 13 residues.